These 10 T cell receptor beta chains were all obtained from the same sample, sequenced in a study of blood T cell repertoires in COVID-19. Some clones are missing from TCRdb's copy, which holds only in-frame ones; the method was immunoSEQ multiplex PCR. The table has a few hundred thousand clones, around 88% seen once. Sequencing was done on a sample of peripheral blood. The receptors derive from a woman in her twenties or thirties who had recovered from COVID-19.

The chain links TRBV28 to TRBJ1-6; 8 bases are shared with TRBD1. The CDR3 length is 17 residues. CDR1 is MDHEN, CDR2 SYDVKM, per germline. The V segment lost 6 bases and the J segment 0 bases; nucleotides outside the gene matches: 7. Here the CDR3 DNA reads TGTGCCAGCAGCCGGACAGGGCCAGGCTCCTATAATTCACCCCTCCACTTT. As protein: CASSRTGPGSYNSPLHF.

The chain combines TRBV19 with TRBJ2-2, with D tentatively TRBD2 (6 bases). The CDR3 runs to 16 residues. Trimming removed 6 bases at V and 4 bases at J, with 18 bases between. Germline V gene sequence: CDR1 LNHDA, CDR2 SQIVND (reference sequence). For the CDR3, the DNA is TGTGCCAGTAGGATACAGGTGCCGCGGGGCACCGGGGAGCTGTTTTTT. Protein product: CASRIQVPRGTGELFF.

As DNA, the CDR3 is TGCAGCGTTGAAGGGCCTGCCGCCGAGCAGTACTTC. Its protein product is CSVEGPAAEQYF. The gene calls are TRBV29-1 and TRBJ2-7, with no clear D. V was clipped by 1 base and J by 6 bases, with 10 bases between them. The CDR3 consists of 12 residues. Germline CDR1 and CDR2: SQVTM and ANQGSEA.

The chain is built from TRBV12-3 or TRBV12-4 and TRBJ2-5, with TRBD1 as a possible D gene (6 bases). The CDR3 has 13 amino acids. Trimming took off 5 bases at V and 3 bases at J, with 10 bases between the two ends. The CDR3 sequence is CASSTRTEETQYF. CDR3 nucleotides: TGTGCCAGCAGTACGAGGACAGAAGAGACCCAGTACTTC.

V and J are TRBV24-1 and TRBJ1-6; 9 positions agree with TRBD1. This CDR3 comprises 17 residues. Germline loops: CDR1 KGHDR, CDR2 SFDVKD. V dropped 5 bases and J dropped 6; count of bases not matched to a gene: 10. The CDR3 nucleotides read TGTGCCACCAGTGCCACACCGGGACAGGGAGGTAATTCACCCCTCCACTTT. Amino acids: CATSATPGQGGNSPLHF.

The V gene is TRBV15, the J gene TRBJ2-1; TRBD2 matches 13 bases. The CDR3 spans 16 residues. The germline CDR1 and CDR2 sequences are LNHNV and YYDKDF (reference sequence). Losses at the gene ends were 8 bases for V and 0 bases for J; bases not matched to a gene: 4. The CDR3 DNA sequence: TGTGCCACCGGGACTAGCGGGGCGAGCTCCTACAATGAGCAGTTCTTC. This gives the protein CATGTSGASSYNEQFF.

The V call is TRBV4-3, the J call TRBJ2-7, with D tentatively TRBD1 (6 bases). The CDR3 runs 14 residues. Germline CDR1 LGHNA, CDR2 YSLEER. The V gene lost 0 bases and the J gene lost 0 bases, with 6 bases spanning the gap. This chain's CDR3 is CASSQEQGSYEQYF. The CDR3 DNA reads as TGCGCCAGCAGCCAAGAACAGGGCTCCTACGAGCAGTACTTC.

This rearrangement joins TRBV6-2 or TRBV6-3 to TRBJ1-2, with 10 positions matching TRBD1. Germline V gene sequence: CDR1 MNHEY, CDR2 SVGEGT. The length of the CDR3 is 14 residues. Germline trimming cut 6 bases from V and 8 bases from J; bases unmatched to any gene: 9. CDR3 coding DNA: TGTGCCAGCAGCCCGCCGGGACAGGGGACCGGCTACACCTTC. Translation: CASSPPGQGTGYTF.

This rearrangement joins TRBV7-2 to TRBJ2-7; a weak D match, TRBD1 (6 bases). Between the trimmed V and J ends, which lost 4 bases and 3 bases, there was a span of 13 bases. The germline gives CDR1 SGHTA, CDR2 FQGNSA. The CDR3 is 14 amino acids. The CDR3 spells CASSYRDNHYEQYF. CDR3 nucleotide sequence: TGTGCCAGCAGCTACCGGGACAACCACTACGAGCAGTACTTC.

For the CDR3, the DNA is TGTGCCAGCAGTAACCAGGGGTCTGGGGCCAACGTCCTGACTTTC. This translates into CASSNQGSGANVLTF. This rearrangement joins TRBV28 to TRBJ2-6, with a weak D call TRBD1 (6 bases). V was trimmed by 5 bases and J by 1 base, leaving 9 bases between them. In germline, CDR1 is MDHEN, CDR2 SYDVKM. The CDR3 loop spans 15 amino acids.